This TCR beta chain was found in a study of blood T cell repertoires in COVID-19. For the study at large: The United States, Italy and Spain provided the acute and convalescent COVID-19 samples.

Seattle cases were enrolled at active infection and followed longitudinally. In the original processing: Amplification from reference gene primers served as the basis for estimated nucleated cell counts. This table comes from immunoSEQ multiplex PCR, and its TCRdb copy is limited to in-frame clones, with some not included. The V and J calls and clone size were taken over from that table, and D and trimming were inferred from the DNA. This sample carries more than 300,000 clones, around 90% of them seen once, and the ten largest clones take around 0.98%. Per the germline V gene, CDR1 is SGHRS and CDR2 is YFSETQ. V trimming: 4 bases; J trimming: 5 bases; junction bases outside the gene matches: 10. The CDR3 spans 15 residues. This clone was found a few times.

The sequencing input was peripheral blood. This sequence was found in a woman aged 40 to 49 with COVID-19, enrolled during active disease. The chain couples TRBV5-1 to TRBJ2-5; 8 bases map to TRBD2. CDR3 nucleotide sequence: TGCGCCAGCAGCCCCGACGGGGGGGAATACGAGACCCAGTACTTC. Its translation is CASSPDGGEYETQYF. The whole variable domain, filled in from reference TRBV5-1 and TRBJ2-5, reads KAGVTQTPRYLIKTRGQQVTLSCSPISGHRSVSWYQQTPGQGLQFLFEYFSETQRNKGNFPGRFSGRQFSNSRSEMNVSTLELGDSALYLCASSPDGGEYETQYFGPGTRLLVL.